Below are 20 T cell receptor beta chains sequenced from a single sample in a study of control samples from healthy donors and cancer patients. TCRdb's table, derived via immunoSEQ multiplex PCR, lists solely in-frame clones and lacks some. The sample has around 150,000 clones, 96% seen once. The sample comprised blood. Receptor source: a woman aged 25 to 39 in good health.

The CDR3 DNA reads as TGTGCCAGCAGCCAACTCAGATACTCAAACACTGAAGCTTTCTTT. It is translated as CASSQLRYSNTEAFF. The chain uses TRBV3-1 (or the pseudogene TRBV3-2) and TRBJ1-1; D gene unclear. The CDR3 has 15 residues. Germline CDR1 is LGHDT and CDR2 is YNNKEL (reference sequence). The V end was cut by 2 bases, the J end by 2 bases, with 12 bases between.

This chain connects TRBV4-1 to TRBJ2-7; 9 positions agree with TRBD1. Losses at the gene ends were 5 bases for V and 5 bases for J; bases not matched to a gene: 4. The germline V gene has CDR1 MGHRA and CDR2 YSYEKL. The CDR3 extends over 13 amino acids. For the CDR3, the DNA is TGCGCCAGCAGCGCCCGGACAGGGGACGAGCAGTACTTC. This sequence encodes CASSARTGDEQYF.

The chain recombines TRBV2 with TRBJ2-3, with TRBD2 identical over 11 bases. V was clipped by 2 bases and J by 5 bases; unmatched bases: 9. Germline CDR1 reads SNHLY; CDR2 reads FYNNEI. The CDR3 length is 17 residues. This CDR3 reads CASSEWATSGGLDTQYF. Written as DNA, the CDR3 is TGTGCCAGCAGTGAATGGGCTACTAGCGGGGGTTTAGATACGCAGTATTTT.

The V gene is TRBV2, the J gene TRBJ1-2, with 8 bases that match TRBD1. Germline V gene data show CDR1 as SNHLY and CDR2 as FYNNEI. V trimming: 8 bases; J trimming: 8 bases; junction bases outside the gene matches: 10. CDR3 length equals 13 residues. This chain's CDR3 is CASVATGAGGYTF. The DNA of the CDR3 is TGTGCCAGCGTCGCGACAGGGGCAGGGGGCTACACCTTC.

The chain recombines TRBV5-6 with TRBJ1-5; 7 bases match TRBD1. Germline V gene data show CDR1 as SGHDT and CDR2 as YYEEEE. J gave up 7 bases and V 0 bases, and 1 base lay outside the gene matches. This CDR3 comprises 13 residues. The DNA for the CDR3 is TGTGCCAGCAGCTTGGGCAGGGGGCAGCCCCAGCATTTT. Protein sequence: CASSLGRGQPQHF.

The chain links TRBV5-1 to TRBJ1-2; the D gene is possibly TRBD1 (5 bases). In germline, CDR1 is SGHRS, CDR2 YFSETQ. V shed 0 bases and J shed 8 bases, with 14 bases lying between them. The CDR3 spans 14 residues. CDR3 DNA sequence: TGCGCCAGCAGCTTGGGAGGGACCCGAGGGGGCTACACCTTC. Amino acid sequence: CASSLGGTRGGYTF.

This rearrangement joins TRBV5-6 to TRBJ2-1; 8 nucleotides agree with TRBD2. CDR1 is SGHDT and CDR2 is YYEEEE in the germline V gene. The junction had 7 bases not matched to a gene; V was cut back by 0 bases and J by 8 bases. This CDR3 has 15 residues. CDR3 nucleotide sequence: TGTGCCAGCAGCTTGGCCTTGAGCGGGAGCCATGAGCAGTTCTTC. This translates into CASSLALSGSHEQFF.

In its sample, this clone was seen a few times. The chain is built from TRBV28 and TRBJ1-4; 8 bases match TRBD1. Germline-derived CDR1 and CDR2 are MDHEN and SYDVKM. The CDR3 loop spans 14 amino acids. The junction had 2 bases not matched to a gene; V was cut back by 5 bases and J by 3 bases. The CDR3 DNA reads TGTGCCAGCAGTGTACAGGGGGCTAATGAAAAACTGTTTTTT. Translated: CASSVQGANEKLFF.

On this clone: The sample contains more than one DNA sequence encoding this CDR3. The CDR3 protein is CASSLGTSGNNEQFF. CDR3 bases: TGTGCCAGCAGTTTAGGTACTAGCGGGAACAATGAGCAGTTCTTC. This chain connects TRBV27 to TRBJ2-1; 10 bases agree with TRBD2. The V gene end was trimmed by 2 bases and the J gene end by 5 bases; junction bases not matched to a gene: 3. CDR1 and CDR2 from the germline V gene are MNHEY and SMNVEV (reference sequence). CDR3 length: 15 amino acids.

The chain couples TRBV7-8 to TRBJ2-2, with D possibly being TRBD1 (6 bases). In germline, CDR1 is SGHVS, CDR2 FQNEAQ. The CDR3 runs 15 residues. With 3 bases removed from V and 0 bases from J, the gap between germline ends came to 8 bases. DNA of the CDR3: TGTGCCAGCAGCTTGGGGACATCGAACACCGGGGAGCTGTTTTTT. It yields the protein CASSLGTSNTGELFF.

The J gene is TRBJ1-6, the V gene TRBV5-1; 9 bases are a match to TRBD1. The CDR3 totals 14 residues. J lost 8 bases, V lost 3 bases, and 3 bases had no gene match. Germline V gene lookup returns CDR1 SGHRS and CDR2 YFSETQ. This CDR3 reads CASSWTGVDSPLHF. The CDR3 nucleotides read TGCGCCAGCAGCTGGACAGGGGTTGATTCACCCCTCCACTTT. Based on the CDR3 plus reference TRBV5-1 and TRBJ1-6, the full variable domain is KAGVTQTPRYLIKTRGQQVTLSCSPISGHRSVSWYQQTPGQGLQFLFEYFSETQRNKGNFPGRFSGRQFSNSRSEMNVSTLELGDSALYLCASSWTGVDSPLHFGNGTRLTVT.

The CDR3, as DNA: TGTGCCAGCAGTTTGCAGCTGAATTCACCCCTCCACTTT. Its translation is CASSLQLNSPLHF. The chain joins TRBV6-5 to TRBJ1-6; the D is unclear. V gave up 4 bases and J gave up 7 bases, with 8 bases separating them. This CDR3 contains 13 residues. Germline V gene lookup returns CDR1 MNHEY and CDR2 SVGAGI.

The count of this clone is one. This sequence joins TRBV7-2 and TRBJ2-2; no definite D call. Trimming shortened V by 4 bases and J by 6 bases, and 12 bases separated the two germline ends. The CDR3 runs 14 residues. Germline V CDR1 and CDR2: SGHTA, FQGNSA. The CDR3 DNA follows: TGTGCCAGCAGCTCGGCCTCTACGGCCGGGGAGCTGTTTTTT. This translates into CASSSASTAGELFF.

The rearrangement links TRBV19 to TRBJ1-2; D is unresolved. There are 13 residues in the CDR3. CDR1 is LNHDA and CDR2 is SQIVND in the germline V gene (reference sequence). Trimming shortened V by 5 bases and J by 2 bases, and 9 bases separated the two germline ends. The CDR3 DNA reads TGTGCCAGTAGTCGGGAATCGAACTATGGCTACACCTTC. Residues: CASSRESNYGYTF.

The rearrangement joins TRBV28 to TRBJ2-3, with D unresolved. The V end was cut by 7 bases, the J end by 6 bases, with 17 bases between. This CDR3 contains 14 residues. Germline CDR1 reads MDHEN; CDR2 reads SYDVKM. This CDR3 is CASTILGSRDTQYF. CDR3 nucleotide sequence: TGTGCCAGCACCATACTGGGGTCCCGGGATACGCAGTATTTT.

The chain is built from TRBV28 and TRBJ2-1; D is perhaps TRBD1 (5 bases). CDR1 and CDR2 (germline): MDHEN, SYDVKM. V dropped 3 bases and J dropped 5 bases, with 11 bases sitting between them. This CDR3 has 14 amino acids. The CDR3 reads CASSFPDIHNEQFF. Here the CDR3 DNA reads TGTGCCAGCAGTTTCCCGGACATACACAATGAGCAGTTCTTC. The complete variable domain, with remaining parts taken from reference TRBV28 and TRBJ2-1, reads DVKVTQSSRYLVKRTGEKVFLECVQDMDHENMFWYRQDPGLGLRLIYFSYDVKMKEKGDIPEGYSVSREKKERFSLILESASTNQTSMYLCASSFPDIHNEQFFGPGTRLTVL.

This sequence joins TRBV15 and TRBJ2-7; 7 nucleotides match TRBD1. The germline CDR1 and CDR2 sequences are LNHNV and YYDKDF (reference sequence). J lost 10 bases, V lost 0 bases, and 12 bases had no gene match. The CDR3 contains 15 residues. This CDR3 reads CATSRDRRGPKPQYF. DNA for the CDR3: TGTGCCACCAGCAGAGATAGAAGGGGGCCCAAACCCCAGTACTTC.

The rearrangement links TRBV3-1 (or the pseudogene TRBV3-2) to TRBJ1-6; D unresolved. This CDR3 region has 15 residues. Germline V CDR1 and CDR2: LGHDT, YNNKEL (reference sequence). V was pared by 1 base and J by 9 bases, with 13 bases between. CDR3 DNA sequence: TGTGCCAGCAGCCAAGGCCCCTCTCGGAGTTCACCCCTCCACTTT. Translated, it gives CASSQGPSRSSPLHF.

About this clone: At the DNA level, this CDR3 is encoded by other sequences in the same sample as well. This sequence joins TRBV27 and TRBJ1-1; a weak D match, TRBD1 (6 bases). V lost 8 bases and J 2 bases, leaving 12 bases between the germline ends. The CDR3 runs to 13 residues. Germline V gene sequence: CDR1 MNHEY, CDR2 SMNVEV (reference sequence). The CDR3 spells CASSSTGNTEAFF. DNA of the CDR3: TGTGCCAGCTCCTCGACAGGAAACACTGAAGCTTTCTTT.

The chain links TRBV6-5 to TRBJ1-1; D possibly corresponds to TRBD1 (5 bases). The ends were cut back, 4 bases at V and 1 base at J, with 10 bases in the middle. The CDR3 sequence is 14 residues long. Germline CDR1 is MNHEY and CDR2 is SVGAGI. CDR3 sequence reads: CASSFSGRNTEAFF. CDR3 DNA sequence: TGTGCCAGCAGTTTTTCGGGACGGAACACTGAAGCTTTCTTT.